The 5 T cell receptor beta chains below come from one sample, sequenced in a study of blood T cells in healthy people across ages. Together with a sample-barcoded 5' primer, a J-beta primer mix was included in a second PCR lasting about 6 to 12 cycles. TCRdb passed the 5' RACE reads through MiXCR, listing each CDR3 protein once. The sample records almost 550,000 distinct CDR3 sequences, less than 25% being singletons. This sample also belongs to another study, concerning T cells of mothers and their children.

Sequencing input: blood. The source of these receptors is a boy aged 5-17 years in good health.

The chain employs TRBV20-1 and TRBJ2-1, with 9 bases lining up with TRBD2. This CDR3 has 17 residues. Germline lookup yields CDR1 DFQATT and CDR2 SNEGSKA (reference sequence). V was pared by 3 bases and J by 0 bases, with 9 bases of the junction left unmatched. DNA for the CDR3: TGCAGTGCTAGGCCCGGGACTAGCAACTTCTCCTACAATGAGCAGTTCTTC. It encodes CSARPGTSNFSYNEQFF.

This clonotype was observed a few times. V gene TRBV7-2 combines with J gene TRBJ2-5; the D is unclear. V was trimmed by 5 bases and J by 5 bases, leaving 12 bases between them. This CDR3 has 13 amino acids. Germline V CDR1 and CDR2: SGHTA, FQGNSA. The CDR3 sequence is CASSRNPPETQYF. CDR3 coding DNA: TGTGCCAGCAGCCGCAACCCCCCGGAGACCCAGTACTTC.

The chain recombines TRBV20-1 with TRBJ1-2, with 7 bases fitting TRBD1. The CDR3 sequence is 14 residues long. In germline, CDR1 is DFQATT, CDR2 SNEGSKA (reference sequence). V was pared by 4 bases and J by 3 bases, with 8 bases of the junction left unmatched. CDR3 in amino acids: CSATNDRDHYGYTF. CDR3 nucleotide sequence: TGCAGTGCTACGAATGACAGGGACCACTATGGCTACACCTTC.

This clonotype was detected many times. The V and J genes are TRBV7-9 and TRBJ2-5; D is uncertain. V gave up 3 bases and J gave up 0 bases, with 8 bases separating them. CDR1 and CDR2 (germline): SEHNR, FQNEAQ (reference sequence). The CDR3 contains 14 residues. CDR3 residues: CASSLDGNQETQYF. CDR3 nucleotide sequence: TGTGCCAGCAGCTTGGACGGAAACCAAGAGACCCAGTACTTC.

This clonotype was seen a single time. The CDR3 DNA reads as TGCAGTGCTAGAGGGATCGACGGACTGTTTTTT. It codes for CSARGIDGLFF. This rearrangement joins TRBV20-1 to TRBJ1-4; D gene ambiguous. Germline CDR1 reads DFQATT; CDR2 reads SNEGSKA (reference sequence). This CDR3 has 11 amino acids. V lost 1 base to trimming and J lost 13 bases, with 10 bases between them.